These 22 T cell receptor beta chains came from one sample sequenced in a study of T cell responses to AZD1222 COVID-19 vaccine. Method: immunoSEQ multiplex PCR; TCRdb's copy keeps in-frame clones and lacks some. The data contain about 120,000 clones, approximately 90% of them seen just once; the ten biggest clones take up roughly 8.9%. The sequencing here drew on peripheral blood, taken on day 0 of AZD1222 vaccination. The receptors here all came from an adult in good health.

The gene calls are TRBV7-2 and TRBJ1-4, with TRBD1 matching over 7 bases. The CDR3 runs to 15 residues. Germline values: CDR1 SGHTA, CDR2 FQGNSA. Trimming took 1 base from V and 6 from J; bases not matched to a gene: 5. CDR3 loop: CASSLGFRGYEKLFF. Written as DNA, the CDR3 is TGTGCCAGCAGCTTAGGGTTCAGGGGGTATGAAAAACTGTTTTTT.

The chain carries TRBV7-8 and TRBJ1-5, with D unresolved. This CDR3 contains 15 residues. The germline CDR1 and CDR2 sequences are SGHVS and FQNEAQ. V dropped 2 bases and J dropped 2 bases, with 10 bases sitting between them. As DNA, the CDR3 is TGTGCCAGCAGCTTAATCCGTTACGGCAATCAGCCCCAGCATTTT. As protein: CASSLIRYGNQPQHF. The full variable domain, with the rest looked up from reference TRBV7-8 and TRBJ1-5, is GAGVSQSPRYKVAKRGQDVALRCDPISGHVSLFWYQQALGQGPEFLTYFQNEAQLDKSGLPSDRFFAERPEGSVSTLKIQRTQQEDSAVYLCASSLIRYGNQPQHFGDGTRLSIL.

The chain employs TRBV6-6 and TRBJ1-5; TRBD1 is a possible D gene (5 bases). The CDR3 totals 15 residues. V was clipped by 0 bases and J by 10 bases, with 16 bases between them. From germline, CDR1 is MNHNY and CDR2 SVGAGI (reference sequence). This CDR3 reads CASSYSLSGPTPQHF. DNA of the CDR3: TGTGCCAGCAGTTACTCACTCTCGGGGCCTACACCCCAGCATTTT.

CDR3: CASSQVGLAEETQYF. The CDR3 bases are TGTGCCAGCAGCCAAGTCGGACTAGCGGAAGAGACCCAGTACTTC. The chain links TRBV4-2 to TRBJ2-5; 10 bases fit TRBD2. V dropped 1 base and J dropped 3; count of bases not matched to a gene: 2. There are 15 residues in the CDR3. CDR1 is LGHNA, CDR2 YNFKEQ, per germline.

This clone was detected ten times or more. J is TRBJ2-7 and V is TRBV30, with TRBD2 matching 7 bases. The CDR3 is 16 residues long. The V gene end was trimmed by 3 bases and the J gene end by 7 bases; junction bases not matched to a gene: 18. Germline CDR1 and CDR2: GTSNPN and SVGIG (reference sequence). This CDR3 is CAWRPPPRERGWEQYF. In DNA, the CDR3 is TGTGCCTGGAGGCCACCCCCCAGGGAGCGGGGATGGGAGCAGTACTTC. The entire variable domain, with the rest obtained from reference TRBV30 and TRBJ2-7, is as follows: SQTIHQWPATLVQPVGSPLSLECTVEGTSNPNLYWYRQAAGRGLQLLFYSVGIGQISSEVPQNLSASRPQDRQFILSSKKLLLSDSGFYLCAWRPPPRERGWEQYFGPGTRLTVT.

This chain joins TRBV5-1 and TRBJ2-3; the match to TRBD2 covers 10 bases. Germline lookup yields CDR1 SGHRS and CDR2 YFSETQ. This CDR3 comprises 14 residues. V lost 6 bases, J lost 9 bases, and 10 bases stayed unmatched. CDR3 sequence (DNA): TGCGCCAGCAACCCTAGCGGGGGTGAGGCAACGCAGTATTTT. Amino acid sequence: CASNPSGGEATQYF.

The chain combines TRBV3-1 (or the pseudogene TRBV3-2) with TRBJ2-7, with 7 bases identical to TRBD2. This CDR3 has 14 residues. Germline values: CDR1 LGHDT, CDR2 YNNKEL (reference sequence). Losses at the gene ends were 4 bases for V and 3 bases for J; bases not matched to a gene: 6. The CDR3 loop is CASSRGGGFYEQYF. The CDR3 DNA reads as TGTGCCAGCAGCCGGGGCGGGGGATTCTACGAGCAGTACTTC.

V is TRBV19 and J is TRBJ1-1; 7 nucleotides align to TRBD1. The CDR3 spans 16 residues. V gave up 2 bases and J gave up 0 bases; unmatched junction bases: 6. CDR1 is LNHDA, CDR2 SQIVND, per germline (reference sequence). CDR3 nucleotides: TGTGCCAGTAGTATAAAGGGAAGGGGGCTGAACACTGAAGCTTTCTTT. Residues: CASSIKGRGLNTEAFF.

The CDR3 DNA sequence: TGTGCCAGCAGCAGGACAACAGGTCGCGACGAGCAGTACTTC. This gives the protein CASSRTTGRDEQYF. The chain uses TRBV27 and TRBJ2-7, with a possible D match to TRBD1 (5 bases). Per the germline V gene, CDR1 is MNHEY and CDR2 is SMNVEV (reference sequence). Deletions cut 6 bases from V and 5 bases from J, with 17 bases between. The CDR3 runs 14 residues.

V is TRBV5-1 and J is TRBJ2-1; 7 positions agree with TRBD1. The CDR3 sequence is 15 residues long. The ends lost 2 bases at V and 3 bases at J; junction bases unmatched: 5. Germline V gene data show CDR1 as SGHRS and CDR2 as YFSETQ. CDR3 amino acids: CASSFGQAIYNEQFF. The CDR3 DNA is TGCGCCAGCAGCTTTGGACAGGCGATCTACAATGAGCAGTTCTTC.

This clone was recorded only once. V gene TRBV6-1 combines with J gene TRBJ1-5; D call uncertain. V was cut by 3 bases and J by 7 bases, with 16 bases left in between. The CDR3 length is 15 residues. Germline V gives CDR1 MNHNS, CDR2 SASEGT. CDR3 nucleotide sequence: TGTGCCAGCAGTGAGACGGACCAAAAAAGGCAGCCCCAGCATTTT. This translates into CASSETDQKRQPQHF.

This clone was seen once. An end of the junction differs from the germline gene, which may be a read error. The V call is TRBV7-9, the J call TRBJ1-2; 9 bases match TRBD1. There are 14 residues in the CDR3. CDR1 is SEHNR, CDR2 FQNEAQ, per germline (reference sequence). The CDR3 here is CASSPQGTGFVFDF. The CDR3 DNA reads as TGTGCCAGCAGCCCCCAGGGGACAGGGTTCGTTTTTGACTTC.

The CDR3 loop is CASSLGTDSYNEQFF. DNA of the CDR3: TGTGCCAGCAGCTTGGGAACAGACAGCTACAATGAGCAGTTCTTC. The chain links TRBV5-8 to TRBJ2-1, with a tentative D call TRBD1 (5 bases). V was trimmed by 0 bases and J by 3 bases, leaving 10 bases between them. Germline assignment: CDR1 SGHTS and CDR2 YDEGEE. CDR3 size: 15 residues.

This chain connects TRBV19 to TRBJ2-3; 10 bases are a match to TRBD2. V lost 6 bases to trimming and J lost 2 bases; unmatched junction nucleotides: 8. CDR3 length: 16 amino acids. Germline V CDR1 and CDR2: LNHDA, SQIVND (reference sequence). The CDR3 sequence is CASRASGGPVTDTQYF. The CDR3, as DNA: TGTGCCAGTAGGGCTAGCGGGGGACCCGTCACAGATACGCAGTATTTT.

The CDR3 sequence: CASSYSIAGGPQHF. The CDR3, as DNA: TGTGCCAGCAGTTACTCGATAGCGGGTGGGCCCCAGCATTTT. The chain uses TRBV6-2 or TRBV6-3 and TRBJ1-5; D uncertain. Per the germline V gene, CDR1 is MNHEY and CDR2 is SVGEGT. V was clipped by 0 bases and J by 9 bases, with 12 bases between them. This CDR3 spans 14 amino acids.

The genes are TRBV5-4 and TRBJ2-7; D may be TRBD2 (6 bases). CDR1 and CDR2 from the germline V gene are SGHNT and YYREEE (reference sequence). The length of the CDR3 is 14 residues. V was pared by 4 bases and J by 5 bases, with 16 bases between. CDR3 in amino acids: CASSPGGRVHEQYF. As DNA, the CDR3 is TGTGCCAGCAGCCCCGGAGGGCGAGTCCACGAGCAGTACTTC. The full variable domain, with the rest looked up from reference TRBV5-4 and TRBJ2-7, is ETGVTQSPTHLIKTRGQQVTLRCSSQSGHNTVSWYQQALGQGPQFIFQYYREEENGRGNFPPRFSGLQFPNYSSELNVNALELDDSALYLCASSPGGRVHEQYFGPGTRLTVT.

The chain employs TRBV20-1 and TRBJ1-5; D is possibly TRBD1 (6 bases). CDR3 length equals 14 residues. Germline V CDR1 and CDR2: DFQATT, SNEGSKA (reference sequence). V was trimmed by 3 bases and J by 0 bases, leaving 9 bases between them. The CDR3 nucleotides are TGCAGTGCTAGTGGCAGGGGTAGCAATCAGCCCCAGCATTTT. As protein: CSASGRGSNQPQHF.

This sequence joins TRBV4-2 and TRBJ2-1, with 7 bases lining up with TRBD1. The germline gives CDR1 LGHNA, CDR2 YNFKEQ. Losses at the gene ends were 2 bases for V and 7 bases for J; bases not matched to a gene: 8. The CDR3 has 15 residues. CDR3 in DNA: TGTGCCAGCAGCCAACAGGGGGACCCAAGGAATGAGCAGTTCTTC. Its protein is CASSQQGDPRNEQFF.

V and J are TRBV27 and TRBJ1-6; D is ambiguous. The germline V gene has CDR1 MNHEY and CDR2 SMNVEV (reference sequence). The CDR3 consists of 15 residues. Trimming shortened V by 5 bases and J by 10 bases, and 18 bases separated the two germline ends. CDR3 DNA sequence: TGTGCCAGCAGTCCGCCCGCGGGGTTTGGGTCACCCCTCCACTTT. It translates to CASSPPAGFGSPLHF.

The gene calls are TRBV28 and TRBJ2-1; no definite D call. The CDR3 sequence is 13 residues long. CDR1 is MDHEN, CDR2 SYDVKM, per germline. V lost 5 bases and J lost 5, with 10 bases in between. The CDR3: CASSPFRNNEQFF. The CDR3 nucleotides are TGTGCCAGCAGTCCTTTTCGGAACAATGAGCAGTTCTTC.

The chain couples TRBV24-1 to TRBJ2-1; possible D gene TRBD1, 6 bases. The CDR3 loop spans 16 amino acids. Germline values: CDR1 KGHDR, CDR2 SFDVKD. The V end was cut by 4 bases, the J end by 3 bases, with 15 bases between. The CDR3 here is CATSDPTGRGYNEQFF. CDR3 DNA sequence: TGTGCCACCAGTGACCCGACAGGTCGGGGCTACAATGAGCAGTTCTTC.

This clone was seen once. J is TRBJ1-1 and V is TRBV29-1; 9 nucleotides agree with TRBD1. Germline CDR1 reads SQVTM; CDR2 reads ANQGSEA. The CDR3 is 14 amino acids. J lost 4 bases, V lost 4 bases, and 7 bases had no gene match. In DNA, the CDR3 is TGCAGCGTTGGTCCGGGACAGGGTCCCACTGAAGCTTTCTTT. Encoded protein: CSVGPGQGPTEAFF.